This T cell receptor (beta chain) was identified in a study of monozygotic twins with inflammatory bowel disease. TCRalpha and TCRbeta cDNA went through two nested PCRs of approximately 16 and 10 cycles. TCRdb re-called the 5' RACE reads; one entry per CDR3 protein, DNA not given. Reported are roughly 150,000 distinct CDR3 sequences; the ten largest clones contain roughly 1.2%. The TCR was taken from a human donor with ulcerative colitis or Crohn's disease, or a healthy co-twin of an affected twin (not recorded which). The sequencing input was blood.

The CDR3 spells CASSPTSGAPNYGYTF. The rearrangement joins TRBV9 to TRBJ1-2. The CDR3 covers 16 residues. Per germline, CDR1 SGDLS and CDR2 YYNGEE.